These 15 T cell receptor beta chains were sequenced from one sample in a study of blood T cells in healthy people across ages. The second PCR ran about 6 to 11 cycles with a sample-barcoded 5' primer and J-beta primers. TCRdb analysed the 5' RACE reads with MiXCR anew, one entry per CDR3 protein. The sample carries approximately 830,000 distinct CDR3 sequences, approximately 65% recorded once. The sample consisted of blood. These receptors were obtained from a man aged 25-45 years in good health.

This clonotype was seen only a few times. The rearrangement links TRBV6-1 to TRBJ2-5; TRBD2 aligns across 7 bases. CDR1 and CDR2 (germline): MNHNS, SASEGT. The CDR3 covers 12 residues. Losses at the gene ends were 6 bases for V and 4 bases for J; bases not matched to a gene: 2. This CDR3 is CASRGGGETQYF. CDR3 DNA: TGTGCCAGCAGGGGGGGGGGAGAGACCCAGTACTTC.

The chain uses TRBV6-5 and TRBJ2-1; 8 nucleotides line up with TRBD2. Trimming took 7 bases from V and 3 from J; bases not matched to a gene: 11. CDR3 size: 16 residues. Germline V lookup: CDR1 MNHEY, CDR2 SVGAGI. CDR3 coding DNA: TGTGCCAGCACCAAACTCTGGCTAGCGGGCTACAATGAGCAGTTCTTC. Its translation is CASTKLWLAGYNEQFF.

The rearrangement joins TRBV4-2 to TRBJ1-2; D gene ambiguous. V was cut by 1 base and J by 5 bases, with 14 bases left in between. The CDR3 covers 15 residues. Germline values: CDR1 LGHNA, CDR2 YNFKEQ. CDR3 in DNA: TGTGCCAGCAGCCAAGGCTTCCACACCCTATATGGCTACACCTTC. Amino acids: CASSQGFHTLYGYTF.

The V and J genes are TRBV6-6 and TRBJ2-5; D remains unclear. The CDR3 sequence is 16 residues long. V dropped 6 bases and J dropped 5 bases, with 22 bases sitting between them. Germline CDR1 and CDR2: MNHNY and SVGAGI (reference sequence). The CDR3 spells CASRHDSGFIRETQYF. The CDR3 region has the DNA TGTGCCAGCAGGCACGACTCCGGGTTCATCAGGGAGACCCAGTACTTC.

This chain connects TRBV29-1 to TRBJ2-7; D is possibly TRBD1 (6 bases). Germline CDR1 is SQVTM and CDR2 is ANQGSEA. The CDR3 has 14 residues. The V and J ends lost 3 bases and 1 base respectively, with 13 bases between them. CDR3: CSVESPQGSYEQYF. The CDR3 nucleotides are TGCAGCGTTGAGTCGCCACAGGGTTCCTACGAGCAGTACTTC.

The count of this clonotype is one. The gene calls are TRBV28 and TRBJ2-1, with no clear D. The CDR3 contains 14 residues. CDR1 is MDHEN, CDR2 SYDVKM, per germline. Trimming removed 5 bases from V and 2 bases from J, with 10 bases in between. CDR3 nucleotides: TGTGCCAGCAGTCCACCAACAGCCTACAATGAGCAGTTCTTC. This translates into CASSPPTAYNEQFF. The full variable domain, rest sourced from reference TRBV28 and TRBJ2-1, is DVKVTQSSRYLVKRTGEKVFLECVQDMDHENMFWYRQDPGLGLRLIYFSYDVKMKEKGDIPEGYSVSREKKERFSLILESASTNQTSMYLCASSPPTAYNEQFFGPGTRLTVL.

This clonotype was counted a few times. V and J are TRBV7-9 and TRBJ2-1; 10 nucleotides align to TRBD1. Germline-derived CDR1 and CDR2 are SEHNR and FQNEAQ (reference sequence). The ends lost 4 bases at V and 15 bases at J; junction bases unmatched: 6. The CDR3 length is 12 residues. The CDR3 is CASSSQRDRGFF. The DNA for the CDR3 is TGTGCCAGCAGCTCCCAGCGGGACAGGGGGTTCTTC.

The chain carries TRBV2 and TRBJ1-6, with unresolved D. Germline lookup yields CDR1 SNHLY and CDR2 FYNNEI. The V and J ends lost 6 bases and 7 bases respectively, with 13 bases between them. The CDR3 length is 14 residues. The CDR3 region is CASRDRRGNSPLHF. The CDR3 nucleotides read TGTGCCAGCAGGGACCGACGGGGAAATTCACCCCTCCACTTT. The variable domain in full, completed from reference TRBV2 and TRBJ1-6, reads EPEVTQTPSHQVTQMGQEVILRCVPISNHLYFYWYRQILGQKVEFLVSFYNNEISEKSEIFDDQFSVERPDGSNFTLKIRSTKLEDSAMYFCASRDRRGNSPLHFGNGTRLTVT.

This clonotype was counted between two and nine times. The chain couples TRBV7-9 to TRBJ2-3, with 10 bases fitting TRBD2. The CDR3 consists of 19 residues. The V and J ends lost 5 bases and 3 bases, in that order; junction bases with no gene match: 17. CDR1 and CDR2 from the germline V gene are SEHNR and FQNEAQ (reference sequence). Here the CDR3 reads CASSLGLAGARFPTDTQYF. The CDR3 coding sequence is TGTGCCAGCAGCCTCGGGCTAGCGGGGGCTAGGTTCCCGACAGATACGCAGTATTTT.

The CDR3 spells CSANIITSYNEQYF. The CDR3 coding sequence is TGCAGTGCTAATATCATAACCTCCTACAATGAGCAGTACTTC. The V gene is TRBV20-1, the J gene TRBJ2-1; no reliable D call. The DNA end is more similar to TRBJ2-7, so the J call may be wrong. The CDR3 loop spans 14 amino acids. Germline lookup yields CDR1 DFQATT and CDR2 SNEGSKA (reference sequence).

V and J are TRBV4-3 and TRBJ2-1, with a weak D call TRBD2 (5 bases). The CDR3 runs to 16 residues. The germline V and J ends were trimmed by 0 bases and 6 bases, with 15 bases remaining between them. CDR1 is LGHNA and CDR2 is YSLEER in the germline V gene. CDR3 nucleotide sequence: TGCGCCAGCAGCCAAGATCTAGCCGGCGTCTCCAATGAGCAGTTCTTC. This sequence encodes CASSQDLAGVSNEQFF.

V and J are TRBV5-1 and TRBJ1-4; a possible D gene is TRBD1 (6 bases). The germline gives CDR1 SGHRS, CDR2 YFSETQ. Trimming removed 4 bases from V and 8 bases from J, with 12 bases in between. The CDR3 runs to 13 residues. The CDR3 DNA is TGCGCCAGCAGCGAATTAGGACAGGAAAAACTGTTTTTT. This gives the protein CASSELGQEKLFF.

The sample holds one count of this clonotype. V is TRBV6-2 or TRBV6-3 and J is TRBJ2-5; D unclear. This CDR3 contains 15 residues. Trimming removed 0 bases from V and 1 base from J, with 9 bases in between. CDR1 MNHEY and CDR2 SVGEGT come from the germline V gene. Written as DNA, the CDR3 is TGTGCCAGCAGTTACTCGGACGAAGTCCAAGAGACCCAGTACTTC. Translation: CASSYSDEVQETQYF.

This clonotype appeared a few times. The chain has TRBV4-3 and TRBJ1-6; a weak D match, TRBD1 (5 bases). This CDR3 spans 13 amino acids. V dropped 6 bases and J dropped 9 bases, with 12 bases sitting between them. Germline lookup yields CDR1 LGHNA and CDR2 YSLEER. The CDR3 nucleotides read TGCGCCAGCAGGGAGGGGAGGGGTTCACCCCTCCACTTT. It yields the protein CASREGRGSPLHF.

This clonotype was counted only a few times. The rearrangement uses TRBV27 and TRBJ2-1, with TRBD1 matching over 7 bases. V lost 5 bases and J lost 3; bases outside the gene matches: 10. The CDR3 loop spans 16 amino acids. Germline CDR1 is MNHEY and CDR2 is SMNVEV (reference sequence). The CDR3 DNA follows: TGTGCCAGCAGTACGCTGGGACAGAGTTACTACAATGAGCAGTTCTTC. Its protein is CASSTLGQSYYNEQFF.